The clone carrying this T cell receptor beta chain has at least ten counts. Its antigen is currently unknown. The data stem from a study of T cells in Graves' hyperthyroidism and ophthalmopathy. About the study: Peripheral blood was acquired at first diagnosis, ahead of any therapy whatsoever. Study observations and caveats: Researchers report that a 13 V-J model separated ophthalmopathy from stable hyperthyroidism.

Subjects with ophthalmopathy showed a Clinical Activity Score no lower than 3, a NOSPECS grade no lower than 4, and a duration shorter than 3 months. Cells are PBMCs isolated from around 9.4 ml of fresh blood. The TCR beta CDR3 regions underwent amplification using RNA transcripts as the source. A first-round RT-PCR of the TCR CDR3 used the HTBI primer set. Via MiXCR, TCRdb re-called the multiplex PCR reads, giving one row per CDR3 protein. The data contain 360,000 or so distinct CDR3 sequences, about 15% of them seen just once; the ten biggest clones take up roughly a fifth. The CDR3 extends over 16 amino acids. Trimming stripped 4 bases from V and 0 bases from J, with 14 bases between. Germline lookup yields CDR1 SGHTS and CDR2 YDEGEE.

The sequencing input was blood. The J gene is TRBJ2-1, the V gene TRBV5-8, with D tentatively TRBD1 or TRBD2 (5 bases each). The sequence derives from a woman aged 60 to 75 with Graves' ophthalmopathy. Here the CDR3 reads CASSPIKGTSYNEQFF. DNA for the CDR3: TGTGCCAGCAGCCCGATCAAGGGGACCTCCTACAATGAGCAGTTCTTC.